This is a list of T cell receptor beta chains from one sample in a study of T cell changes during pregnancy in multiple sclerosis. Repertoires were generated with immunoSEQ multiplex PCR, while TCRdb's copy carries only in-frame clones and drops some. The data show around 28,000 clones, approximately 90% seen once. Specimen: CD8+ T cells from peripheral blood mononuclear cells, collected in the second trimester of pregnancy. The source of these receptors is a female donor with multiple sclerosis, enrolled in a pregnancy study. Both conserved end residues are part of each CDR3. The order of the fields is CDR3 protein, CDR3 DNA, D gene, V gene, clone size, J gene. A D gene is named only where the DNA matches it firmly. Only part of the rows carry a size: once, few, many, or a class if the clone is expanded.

CASSLAGAHYEQYF	TGCGCCAGCAGCCTAGCGGGAGCCCACTACGAGCAGTACTTC	TRBD2	TRBV5-1	once	TRBJ2-7
CSGWGDTEAFF	TGCAGCGGCTGGGGGGACACTGAAGCTTTCTTT	NA	TRBV29-1	few	TRBJ1-1
CASSGSQGTEAFF	TGTGCCAGCAGCGGTTCACAGGGCACTGAAGCTTTCTTT	NA	TRBV9	NA	TRBJ1-1
CASKWGHFSGANVLTF	TGTGCCAGTAAGTGGGGACACTTCTCTGGGGCCAACGTCCTGACTTTC	NA	TRBV19	NA	TRBJ2-6
CASSRGGQYNQPQHF	TGTGCCAGCAGTCGGGGGGGACAGTACAATCAGCCCCAGCATTTT	TRBD1	TRBV28	NA	TRBJ1-5
CASSLGLAGGVSYNEQFF	TGTGCCAGCAGTTTAGGGCTAGCGGGAGGGGTCTCCTACAATGAGCAGTTCTTC	TRBD2	TRBV28	NA	TRBJ2-1
CASSGTGVWSPLHF	TGTGCCAGCAGCGGGACAGGGGTTTGGTCACCCCTCCACTTT	TRBD1	TRBV6-5	NA	TRBJ1-6
CASSIGGQGESNQPQHF	TGTGCCAGTAGTATAGGGGGACAAGGGGAAAGCAATCAGCCCCAGCATTTT	NA	TRBV19	NA	TRBJ1-5
CASILRHRERDGYTF	TGTGCCAGCATTTTACGTCACAGGGAACGAGATGGCTACACCTTC	NA	TRBV6-4	NA	TRBJ1-2
CASSQAKGAMGEQYF	TGCGCCAGCAGCCAAGCAAAAGGGGCTATGGGCGAGCAGTACTTC	NA	TRBV4-1	NA	TRBJ2-7
CASSHGVNYGYTF	TGTGCCAGCAGCCACGGGGTAAACTATGGCTACACCTTC	NA	TRBV11-2	NA	TRBJ1-2
CSAYQGTANEKLFF	TGCAGCGCATACCAGGGGACGGCTAATGAAAAACTGTTTTTT	NA	TRBV29-1	once	TRBJ1-4
CASSKPESVGSSYNEQFF	TGTGCCAGCAGCAAGCCCGAGAGCGTCGGAAGCTCCTACAATGAGCAGTTCTTC	NA	TRBV21-1	NA	TRBJ2-1
CAWSVGQYYGYTF	TGTGCCTGGAGCGTTGGGCAGTACTATGGCTACACCTTC	NA	TRBV30	NA	TRBJ1-2
CASSYSKGGGHGYTF	TGTGCCAGCAGTTACTCTAAGGGTGGAGGGCATGGCTACACCTTC	NA	TRBV6-5	NA	TRBJ1-2
CASSQIMGLAGGPGNIQYF	TGTGCCAGTAGTCAAATAATGGGGCTAGCGGGAGGGCCGGGGAACATTCAGTACTTC	TRBD2	TRBV19	NA	TRBJ2-4
CASSLAVWTSVSEQFF	TGTGCCAGCAGCTTAGCTGTTTGGACTAGCGTGAGTGAGCAGTTCTTC	TRBD2	TRBV7-6	NA	TRBJ2-1
CAWLDNEQFF	TGTGCCTGGCTAGACAATGAGCAGTTCTTC	NA	TRBV30	NA	TRBJ2-1
CASSPGLGLDTQYF	TGTGCCAGCAGCCCCGGACTTGGCCTGGATACGCAGTATTTT	NA	TRBV6-1	NA	TRBJ2-3
CASSLVYLSGRSETQYF	TGTGCCAGCAGCTTGGTCTATCTGAGCGGGAGGAGTGAGACCCAGTACTTC	TRBD2	TRBV5-4	NA	TRBJ2-5
CASSRTPGLQETQYF	TGTGCCAGCAGCCGTACTCCGGGGTTACAAGAGACCCAGTACTTC	NA	TRBV13	NA	TRBJ2-5
CASNSRQGAFYTQYF	TGTGCCAGTAACTCCCGACAGGGTGCTTTTTATACGCAGTATTTT	TRBD1	TRBV19	NA	TRBJ2-3
CSVARTSGTDEQFF	TGCAGCGTTGCCCGGACTAGCGGGACGGATGAGCAGTTCTTC	TRBD2	TRBV29-1	NA	TRBJ2-1
CASSSGQGSTDTQYF	TGTGCCAGCAGCTCAGGACAGGGGAGCACAGATACGCAGTATTTT	TRBD1	TRBV7-6	NA	TRBJ2-3
CASSLQGPSYEQYF	TGCGCCAGCAGCTTGCAGGGCCCCTCCTACGAGCAGTACTTC	NA	TRBV5-1	few	TRBJ2-7
CASSTGLAGETDTQYF	TGTGCCAGCAGCACGGGCCTAGCGGGAGAAACAGATACGCAGTATTTT	TRBD2	TRBV13	once	TRBJ2-3
CASSLLVHNEQFF	TGTGCCAGCAGTTTACTAGTGCATAATGAGCAGTTCTTC	NA	TRBV28	NA	TRBJ2-1
CATRGLAGVPEQYF	TGTGCCACCCGCGGACTAGCGGGAGTCCCCGAGCAGTACTTC	TRBD2	TRBV27	NA	TRBJ2-7
CASSEVGGTTDTQYF	TGTGCCAGCAGTGAAGTTGGCGGGACTACAGATACGCAGTATTTT	NA	TRBV6-1	NA	TRBJ2-3
CASSLGLAGSTGELFF	TGTGCCAGCAGCTTGGGACTAGCGGGTTCTACCGGGGAGCTGTTTTTT	TRBD2	TRBV5-4	once	TRBJ2-2
CASSLGEGLARETQYF	TGTGCCAGCAGCCTAGGGGAGGGACTAGCGAGGGAGACCCAGTACTTC	TRBD2	TRBV11-2	NA	TRBJ2-5
CASSPGLDDTGELFF	TGTGCCAGCAGCCCGGGACTAGACGACACCGGGGAGCTGTTTTTT	TRBD2	TRBV4-2	NA	TRBJ2-2
CASRLRRDEAFF	TGTGCCAGCAGACTCCGGCGGGATGAAGCTTTCTTT	NA	TRBV28	once	TRBJ1-1
CATNQQGASTEAFF	TGTGCCACGAATCAACAGGGGGCGAGCACTGAAGCTTTCTTT	TRBD1	TRBV7-9	few	TRBJ1-1
CASSHRLAGGAYNEQFF	TGTGCCAGCAGCCACCGCCTAGCGGGAGGGGCCTACAATGAGCAGTTCTTC	TRBD2	TRBV14	NA	TRBJ2-1
CALQGLAGVNEQYF	TGTGCCCTTCAGGGACTAGCGGGAGTGAACGAGCAGTACTTC	TRBD2	TRBV11-2	NA	TRBJ2-7
CASSPITGTYEQYF	TGTGCCAGCAGCCCTATTACAGGAACCTACGAGCAGTACTTC	NA	TRBV5-6	NA	TRBJ2-7
CAISREAGGQPQHF	TGTGCCATCAGCAGGGAAGCGGGAGGTCAGCCCCAGCATTTT	NA	TRBV10-3	few	TRBJ1-5
CASSEDMADYGYTF	TGTGCCAGCAGTGAAGACATGGCAGACTATGGCTACACCTTC	NA	TRBV6-1	NA	TRBJ1-2
CASSLAFYRDEQYF	TGTGCCAGCAGCTTAGCCTTCTACAGGGACGAGCAGTACTTC	NA	TRBV7-9	NA	TRBJ2-7
CASSPITGVVAEAFF	TGTGCCAGCAGTCCGATAACAGGGGTGGTCGCTGAAGCTTTCTTT	TRBD1	TRBV27	once	TRBJ1-1
CASVQGRQNTEAFF	TGTGCCAGCGTACAGGGGCGCCAGAACACTGAAGCTTTCTTT	TRBD1	TRBV19	once	TRBJ1-1
CASRASSGRGNEQFF	TGTGCCAGCAGGGCATCTAGCGGGAGGGGGAATGAGCAGTTCTTC	TRBD2	TRBV6-1	once	TRBJ2-1
CASSLYQRGSNSGANVLTF	TGTGCCAGCAGCTTATATCAGCGGGGAAGTAACTCTGGGGCCAACGTCCTGACTTTC	TRBD2	TRBV7-6	NA	TRBJ2-6
CASSFGRGSTEAFF	TGTGCCAGCAGCTTTGGCAGGGGGTCCACTGAAGCTTTCTTT	TRBD1	TRBV11-1	NA	TRBJ1-1
CASSLSGGRVDTQYF	TGTGCCAGCAGCCTTAGCGGAGGAAGGGTAGATACGCAGTATTTT	NA	TRBV7-3	NA	TRBJ2-3
CAISSPQETVPYGYTF	TGTGCCATCAGCTCCCCCCAAGAGACAGTCCCCTATGGCTACACCTTC	NA	TRBV10-3	NA	TRBJ1-2